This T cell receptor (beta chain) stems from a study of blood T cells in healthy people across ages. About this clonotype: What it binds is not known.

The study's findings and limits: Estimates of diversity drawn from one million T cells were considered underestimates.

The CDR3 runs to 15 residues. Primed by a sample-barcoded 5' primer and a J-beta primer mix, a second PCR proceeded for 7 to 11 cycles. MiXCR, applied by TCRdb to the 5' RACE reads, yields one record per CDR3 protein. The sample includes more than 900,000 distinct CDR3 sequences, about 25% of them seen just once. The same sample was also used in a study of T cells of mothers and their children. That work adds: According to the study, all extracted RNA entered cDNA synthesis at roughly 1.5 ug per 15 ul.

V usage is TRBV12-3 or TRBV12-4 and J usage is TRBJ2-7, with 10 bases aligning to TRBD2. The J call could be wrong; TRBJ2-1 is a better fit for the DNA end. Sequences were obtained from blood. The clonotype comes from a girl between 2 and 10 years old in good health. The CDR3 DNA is TGTGCCAGCAGTCCAAGCGGGAGGGCGGCTAATGAGCAGTTCTTC. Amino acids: CASSPSGRAANEQFF.